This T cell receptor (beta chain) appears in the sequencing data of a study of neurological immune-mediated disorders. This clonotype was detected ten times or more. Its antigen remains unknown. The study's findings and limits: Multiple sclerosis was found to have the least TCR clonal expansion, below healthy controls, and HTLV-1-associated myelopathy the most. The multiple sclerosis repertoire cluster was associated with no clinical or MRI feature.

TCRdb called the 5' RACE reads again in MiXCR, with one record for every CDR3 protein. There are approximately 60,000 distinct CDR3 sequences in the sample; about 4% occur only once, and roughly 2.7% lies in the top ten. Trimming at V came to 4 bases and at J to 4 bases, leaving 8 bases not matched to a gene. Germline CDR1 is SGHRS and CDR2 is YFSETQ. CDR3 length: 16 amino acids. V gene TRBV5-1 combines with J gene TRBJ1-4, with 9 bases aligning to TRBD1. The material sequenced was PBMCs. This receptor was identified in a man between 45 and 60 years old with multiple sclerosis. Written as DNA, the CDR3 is TGCGCCAGCAGCACAGGGACAGGGCGGGTTAATGAAAAACTGTTTTTT. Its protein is CASSTGTGRVNEKLFF.